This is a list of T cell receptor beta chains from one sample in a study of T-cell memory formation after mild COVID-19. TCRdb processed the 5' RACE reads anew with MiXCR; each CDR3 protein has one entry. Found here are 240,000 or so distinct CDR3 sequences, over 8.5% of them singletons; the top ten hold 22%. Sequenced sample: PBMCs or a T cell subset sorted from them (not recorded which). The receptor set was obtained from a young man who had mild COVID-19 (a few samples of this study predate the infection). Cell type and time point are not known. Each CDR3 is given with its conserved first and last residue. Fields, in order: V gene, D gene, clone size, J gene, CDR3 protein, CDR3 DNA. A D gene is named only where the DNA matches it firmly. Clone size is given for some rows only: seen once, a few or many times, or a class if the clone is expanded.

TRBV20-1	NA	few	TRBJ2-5	CSADFQETQYF	TGCAGTGCCGACTTCCAAGAGACCCAGTACTTC
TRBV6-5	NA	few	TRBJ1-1	CASSFRIAAEAFF	TGTGCCAGCAGTTTCCGAATCGCCGCTGAAGCTTTCTTT
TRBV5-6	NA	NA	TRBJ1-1	CASSLAGRVNTEAFF	TGTGCCAGCAGCTTGGCCGGGCGGGTGAACACTGAAGCTTTCTTT
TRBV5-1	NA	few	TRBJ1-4	CASSLGQGARKLFF	TGCGCCAGCAGCTTGGGGCAGGGAGCAAGAAAACTGTTTTTT
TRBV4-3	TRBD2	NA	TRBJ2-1	CASSLSSGPESYNEQFF	TGCGCCAGCAGCCTAAGTAGCGGGCCGGAATCCTACAATGAGCAGTTCTTC
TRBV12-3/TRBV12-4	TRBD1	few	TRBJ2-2	CASSSEQGANTGELFF	TGTGCCAGCAGTTCCGAACAGGGGGCGAACACCGGGGAGCTGTTTTTT
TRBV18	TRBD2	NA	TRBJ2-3	CASSPPGSGGADTQYF	TGTGCCAGCTCACCACCGGGGAGCGGGGGGGCCGATACGCAGTATTTT
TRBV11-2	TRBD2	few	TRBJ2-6	CASSSLRGDSGANVLTF	TGTGCCAGCAGCTCCCTGCGGGGGGACTCTGGGGCCAACGTCCTGACTTTC
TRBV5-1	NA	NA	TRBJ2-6	CASSGTEANVLTF	TGCGCCAGCAGCGGGACGGAGGCCAACGTCCTGACTTTC
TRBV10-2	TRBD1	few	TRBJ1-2	CASSGTGSGINYGYTF	TGCGCCAGCAGTGGGACAGGGTCCGGAATTAACTATGGCTACACCTTC
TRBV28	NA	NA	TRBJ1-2	CASSPGGGARADGYTF	TGTGCCAGCAGCCCGGGGGGGGGCGCCCGGGCGGATGGCTACACCTTC
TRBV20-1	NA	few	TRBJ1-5	CSARDSSNQPQHF	TGCAGTGCTAGAGACAGCTCCAATCAGCCCCAGCATTTT
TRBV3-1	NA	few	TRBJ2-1	CASSQVRSSYNEQFF	TGTGCCAGCAGCCAAGTCAGGAGCTCCTACAATGAGCAGTTCTTC
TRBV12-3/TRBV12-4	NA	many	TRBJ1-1	CASSLYTEAFF	TGTGCCAGCAGTTTGTACACTGAAGCTTTCTTT
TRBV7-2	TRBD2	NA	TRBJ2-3	CASSFRLAGADTQYF	TGTGCCAGCAGCTTTAGACTAGCGGGGGCGGATACGCAGTATTTT
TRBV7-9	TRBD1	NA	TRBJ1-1	CASSFGTGVTEAFF	TGTGCCAGCAGCTTTGGTACAGGGGTTACTGAAGCTTTCTTT
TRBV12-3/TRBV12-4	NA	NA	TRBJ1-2	CASTLGYTF	TGTGCCAGCACCCTTGGCTACACCTTC
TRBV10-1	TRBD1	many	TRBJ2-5	CASSTTGGETQYF	TGCGCCAGCAGTACGACAGGGGGTGAGACCCAGTACTTC
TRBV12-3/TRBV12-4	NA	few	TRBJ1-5	CASSWSNQPQHF	TGTGCCAGCAGTTGGAGCAATCAGCCCCAGCATTTT
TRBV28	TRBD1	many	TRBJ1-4	CASSLPGGGEKLFF	TGTGCCAGCAGTTTACCAGGGGGCGGCGAAAAACTGTTTTTT
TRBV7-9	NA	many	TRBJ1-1	CASRPKDRLGTEAFF	TGTGCCAGCAGGCCTAAGGACAGACTTGGGACTGAAGCTTTCTTT
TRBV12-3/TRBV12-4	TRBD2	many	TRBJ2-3	CVNERGPADTQYF	TGTGTCAACGAGCGGGGGCCAGCAGATACGCAGTATTTT
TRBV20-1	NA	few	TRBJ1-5	CSASPRGWRGNQPQHF	TGCAGTGCTTCCCCCAGGGGTTGGCGTGGCAATCAGCCCCAGCATTTT
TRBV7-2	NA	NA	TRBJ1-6	CASSGRRRTNSPLHF	TGTGCCAGCAGCGGCCGACGGAGGACCAATTCACCCCTCCACTTT
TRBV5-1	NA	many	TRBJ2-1	CASSLGGAHLNEQFF	TGCGCCAGCAGCTTAGGAGGGGCCCACCTGAATGAGCAGTTCTTC
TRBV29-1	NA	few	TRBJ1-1	CSVEKGVSEAFF	TGCAGCGTTGAAAAGGGGGTGAGTGAAGCTTTCTTT
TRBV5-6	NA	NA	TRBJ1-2	CASSLSETAGYGYTF	TGTGCCAGCAGCTTGTCGGAGACAGCAGGCTATGGCTACACCTTC
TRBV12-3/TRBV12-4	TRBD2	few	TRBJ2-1	CASSLLAGEINEQFF	TGTGCCAGCAGTTTACTAGCGGGGGAGATCAATGAGCAGTTCTTC
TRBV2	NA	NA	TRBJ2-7	CASEQALGYEQYF	TGTGCCAGCGAACAGGCCCTGGGCTACGAGCAGTACTTC
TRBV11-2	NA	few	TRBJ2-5	CASSLDRGTQYF	TGTGCCAGCAGCTTAGACCGCGGGACCCAGTACTTC
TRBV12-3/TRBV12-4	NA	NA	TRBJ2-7	CASSSSGTGSYEQYF	TGTGCCAGCAGTTCAAGCGGGACAGGCTCCTACGAGCAGTACTTC
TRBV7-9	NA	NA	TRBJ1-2	CASGGENYGYTF	TGTGCAAGCGGGGGAGAGAACTATGGCTACACCTTC
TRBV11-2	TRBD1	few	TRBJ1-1	CASNQGGANTEAFF	TGTGCCAGCAACCAGGGGGGCGCGAACACTGAAGCTTTCTTT
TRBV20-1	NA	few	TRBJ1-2	CSATGTVYGYTF	TGCAGTGCTACGGGGACTGTCTATGGCTACACCTTC
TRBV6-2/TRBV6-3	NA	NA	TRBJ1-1	CASSAQGLFTEAFF	TGTGCCAGCAGTGCTCAGGGGCTCTTCACTGAAGCTTTCTTT
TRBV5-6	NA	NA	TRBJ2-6	CASSLTGTGANVLTF	TGTGCCAGCAGCTTAACGGGGACTGGGGCCAACGTCCTGACTTTC
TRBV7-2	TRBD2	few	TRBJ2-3	CASSLEVTSRADTQYF	TGTGCCAGCAGCTTAGAAGTGACTAGCAGGGCAGATACGCAGTATTTT
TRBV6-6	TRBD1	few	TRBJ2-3	CASSLGQGFSDTQYF	TGTGCCAGCAGTTTGGGACAGGGTTTCTCGGATACGCAGTATTTT
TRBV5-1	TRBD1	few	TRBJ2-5	CASSPQGRETQYF	TGCGCCAGCAGCCCACAGGGGCGGGAGACCCAGTACTTC
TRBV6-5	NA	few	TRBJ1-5	CASSLQGGSLQHF	TGTGCCAGCAGTCTCCAAGGGGGGAGCCTCCAGCATTTT
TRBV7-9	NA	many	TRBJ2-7	CASKGLKGDSYEQYF	TGTGCCAGCAAAGGTCTGAAGGGGGACTCCTACGAGCAGTACTTC
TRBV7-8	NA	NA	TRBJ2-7	CASSLTGLGEQYF	TGTGCCAGCAGCTTAACAGGGTTGGGAGAGCAGTACTTC
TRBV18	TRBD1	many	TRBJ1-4	CASSPVQGRNEKLFF	TGTGCCAGCTCACCAGTACAGGGGCGGAATGAAAAACTGTTTTTT
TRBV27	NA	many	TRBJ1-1	CASSLRGDTEAFF	TGTGCCAGCAGTTTACGGGGAGACACTGAAGCTTTCTTT
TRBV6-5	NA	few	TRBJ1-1	CASSLLSLPTNTEAFF	TGTGCCAGCAGCCTTCTATCACTCCCAACGAACACTGAAGCTTTCTTT
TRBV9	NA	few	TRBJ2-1	CASSPMGGARYNEQFF	TGTGCCAGCAGCCCTATGGGGGGGGCCCGTTACAATGAGCAGTTCTTC
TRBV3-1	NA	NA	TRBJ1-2	CASSRGRNYGYTF	TGTGCCAGCAGCCGCGGCAGAAACTATGGCTACACCTTC
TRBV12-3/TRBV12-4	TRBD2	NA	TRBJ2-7	CASRIAGPAGEQYF	TGTGCCAGCAGAATAGCGGGGCCAGCGGGGGAGCAGTACTTC
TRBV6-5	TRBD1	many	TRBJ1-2	CASSYPATGDGGYTF	TGTGCCAGCAGTTACCCCGCGACAGGGGATGGGGGCTACACCTTC
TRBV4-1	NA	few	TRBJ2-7	CASSQDIRGSRAYEQYF	TGCGCCAGCAGCCAAGATATTAGGGGTTCCCGAGCGTACGAGCAGTACTTC
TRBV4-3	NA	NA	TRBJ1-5	CASSQQAGSQPQHF	TGCGCCAGCAGCCAACAAGCGGGCAGTCAGCCCCAGCATTTT
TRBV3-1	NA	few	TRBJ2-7	CASSQRREQYF	TGTGCCAGCAGCCAACGGCGCGAGCAGTACTTC